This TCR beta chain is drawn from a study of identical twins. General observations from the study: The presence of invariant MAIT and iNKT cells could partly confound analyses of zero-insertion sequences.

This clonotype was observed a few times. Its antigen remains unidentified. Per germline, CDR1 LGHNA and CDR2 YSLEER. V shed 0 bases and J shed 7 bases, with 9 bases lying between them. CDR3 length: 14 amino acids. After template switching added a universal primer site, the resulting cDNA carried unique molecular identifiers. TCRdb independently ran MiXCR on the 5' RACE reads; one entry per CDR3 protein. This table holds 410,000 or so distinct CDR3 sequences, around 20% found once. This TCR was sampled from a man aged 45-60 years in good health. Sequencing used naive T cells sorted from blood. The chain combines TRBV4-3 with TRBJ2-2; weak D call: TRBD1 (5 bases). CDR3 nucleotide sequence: TGCGCCAGCAGCCAAGACAGGGCGGTCGGGGAGCTGTTTTTT. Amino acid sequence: CASSQDRAVGELFF.